A single sample is the source of the 3 T cell receptor beta chains below, sequenced in a study of T cell responses to AZD1222 COVID-19 vaccine. Assay used: immunoSEQ multiplex PCR; TCRdb lists only in-frame clones, some missing. The data show 75,000 to 90,000 clones, roughly 84% seen once. This sample comprised peripheral blood, obtained on day 0 of AZD1222 vaccination. These receptor sequences come from an adult in good health.

The chain has TRBV3-1 (or the pseudogene TRBV3-2) and TRBJ2-7, with 9 bases aligning to TRBD1. The CDR3 is made up of 15 amino acids. Germline trimming cut 5 bases from V and 6 bases from J; bases unmatched to any gene: 11. The germline V gene encodes CDR1 LGHDT and CDR2 YNNKEL (reference sequence). This chain's CDR3 is CASSFPGTGKSEQYF. CDR3 bases: TGTGCCAGCAGCTTTCCAGGGACAGGGAAAAGCGAGCAGTACTTC.

The rearrangement joins TRBV6-5 to TRBJ2-5; a possible D gene is TRBD2 (5 bases). From germline, CDR1 is MNHEY and CDR2 SVGAGI. This CDR3 spans 15 amino acids. V was cut by 8 bases and J by 5 bases, with 21 bases left in between. This CDR3 reads CASSAGGSRGETQYF. The DNA for the CDR3 is TGTGCCAGCTCCGCGGGTGGTTCGCGTGGGGAGACCCAGTACTTC.

The gene calls are TRBV6-4 and TRBJ2-1; 12 bases align to TRBD1. Germline CDR1 and CDR2: MRHNA and SNTAGT. This CDR3 region has 15 residues. J lost 8 bases, V lost 2 bases, and 4 bases had no gene match. The CDR3 DNA reads as TGTGCCAGCAGTGACGGGACAGGGGGCAGGGATGAGCAGTTCTTC. Protein product: CASSDGTGGRDEQFF.